Shown below are 21 T cell receptor beta chains from a single sample sequenced in a study of blood T cell repertoires in COVID-19. Method: immunoSEQ multiplex PCR; TCRdb's copy keeps in-frame clones and lacks some. The profile shows approximately 200,000 clones, around nine tenths of them singletons. Input material: peripheral blood. These receptors came from an older woman with acute or convalescent COVID-19.

V gene TRBV30 combines with J gene TRBJ1-5; 7 nucleotides align to TRBD1. Germline lookup yields CDR1 GTSNPN and CDR2 SVGIG (reference sequence). The CDR3 is made up of 16 amino acids. The V gene end was trimmed by 2 bases and the J gene end by 6 bases; junction bases not matched to a gene: 13. The CDR3 spells CAWSKRQGGLIQPQHF. In DNA, the CDR3 is TGTGCCTGGAGTAAAAGACAGGGCGGGCTTATTCAGCCCCAGCATTTT. The full variable domain, completed using reference TRBV30 and TRBJ1-5, is SQTIHQWPATLVQPVGSPLSLECTVEGTSNPNLYWYRQAAGRGLQLLFYSVGIGQISSEVPQNLSASRPQDRQFILSSKKLLLSDSGFYLCAWSKRQGGLIQPQHFGDGTRLSIL.

The V gene is TRBV10-3, the J gene TRBJ2-2; 9 nucleotides line up with TRBD1. V shed 5 bases and J 1 base; nucleotides not matched to a gene: 2. Germline lookup yields CDR1 ENHRY and CDR2 SYGVKD. The CDR3 has 15 amino acids. CDR3 region: CAISPGQGNTGELFF. DNA of the CDR3: TGTGCCATCAGTCCGGGACAGGGGAACACCGGGGAGCTGTTTTTT.

The chain employs TRBV18 and TRBJ1-3; possible D gene TRBD1, 5 bases. V was clipped by 0 bases and J by 0 bases, with 9 bases between them. This CDR3 region has 16 residues. Looked up from germline, CDR1 is KGHSH and CDR2 is LQKENI. Here the CDR3 DNA reads TGTGCCAGCTCACCACCAGGGGCAAGCTCTGGAAACACCATATATTTT. Encoded protein: CASSPPGASSGNTIYF.

The chain has TRBV10-1 and TRBJ2-7; 11 nucleotides line up with TRBD2. Germline V gene lookup returns CDR1 WNHNN and CDR2 SYGVQD (reference sequence). V shed 2 bases, J shed 3 bases, and the junction held 0 bases outside the gene matches. The CDR3 is 14 amino acids. In DNA form, the CDR3 reads TGCGCCAGCAGTGAGACTAGCGGGAGCTACGAGCAGTACTTC. This encodes CASSETSGSYEQYF.

The V gene is TRBV9, the J gene TRBJ1-2; weak D call: TRBD1 (6 bases). Germline CDR1 reads SGDLS; CDR2 reads YYNGEE. CDR3 length: 14 residues. V dropped 3 bases and J dropped 2 bases, with 11 bases sitting between them. This CDR3 is CASSAWTANYGYTF. The CDR3 DNA follows: TGTGCCAGCAGCGCTTGGACAGCAAACTATGGCTACACCTTC.

The chain employs TRBV4-1 and TRBJ2-2, with D perhaps matching TRBD1 (5 bases). Germline CDR1 reads MGHRA; CDR2 reads YSYEKL. This CDR3 has 17 amino acids. V lost 4 bases and J lost 6, with 21 bases in between. The CDR3 DNA reads TGCGCCAGCAGCCTATTTCAAGGGGTAGGGTTGGCCGGGGAGCTGTTTTTT. Translated, it gives CASSLFQGVGLAGELFF.

This clone was observed a handful of times. This chain links TRBV4-3 with TRBJ2-3; 8 bases match TRBD1. This CDR3 is 15 amino acids long. The germline gives CDR1 LGHNA, CDR2 YSLEER. Trimming at V came to 4 bases and at J to 0 bases, leaving 3 bases not matched to a gene. The CDR3 protein is CASSLGTGSTDTQYF. The CDR3 nucleotides are TGCGCCAGCAGCCTCGGGACAGGAAGCACAGATACGCAGTATTTT.

J is TRBJ2-5 and V is TRBV12-5; D is undetermined. Looked up from germline, CDR1 is LGHNT and CDR2 is FRNRAP. The CDR3 length is 13 residues. V lost 3 bases and J lost 3, with 8 bases in between. The CDR3 spells CASGFTAKETQYF. The CDR3 region has the DNA TGTGCTAGTGGTTTCACCGCTAAAGAGACCCAGTACTTC.

This clone occurred a few times. The chain has TRBV27 and TRBJ1-4; the D is unclear. The CDR3 loop spans 15 amino acids. V lost 0 bases and J lost 7, with 12 bases in between. The germline V gene encodes CDR1 MNHEY and CDR2 SMNVEV (reference sequence). CDR3 nucleotides: TGTGCCAGCAGTTTATCGTGGGCAATCGGTGAAAAACTGTTTTTT. This translates into CASSLSWAIGEKLFF.

The chain uses TRBV6-5 and TRBJ2-1, with a tentative D call TRBD1 (6 bases). This CDR3 spans 16 amino acids. V shed 0 bases and J shed 4 bases, with 13 bases lying between them. From germline, CDR1 is MNHEY and CDR2 SVGAGI. In nucleotides, the CDR3 is TGTGCCAGCAGTTACTCGACCGCGACAGGTTACAATGAGCAGTTCTTC. Its translation is CASSYSTATGYNEQFF.

V gene TRBV19 combines with J gene TRBJ2-1, with D possibly matching TRBD2 (6 bases). This CDR3 has 13 residues. The V and J ends lost 2 bases and 6 bases respectively, with 8 bases between them. Germline V gene lookup returns CDR1 LNHDA and CDR2 SQIVND (reference sequence). Here the CDR3 DNA reads TGTGCCAGTAGTATAACGGGAGCCAATGAGCAGTTCTTC. It specifies CASSITGANEQFF.

This clone came up a few times. The V gene is TRBV19, the J gene TRBJ2-7, with TRBD1 matching 9 bases. With 3 bases clipped from V and 1 base from J, the junction kept 7 bases outside the gene matches. Germline-derived CDR1 and CDR2 are LNHDA and SQIVND (reference sequence). The CDR3 has 16 amino acids. The CDR3 DNA reads as TGTGCCAGTAGTATTTCCGGGACAGGGACTTCCTACGAGCAGTACTTC. This codes for CASSISGTGTSYEQYF.

J is TRBJ2-5 and V is TRBV7-3, with TRBD1 matching 7 bases. Germline CDR1 reads SGHTA; CDR2 reads FQGTGA. CDR3 size: 17 residues. After removal of 3 bases from V and 2 bases from J, the junction contained 12 bases not matched to a gene. The CDR3 loop reads CASSFPGTAKFQETQYF. The CDR3, as DNA: TGTGCCAGCAGCTTCCCCGGGACAGCAAAATTTCAAGAGACCCAGTACTTC.

This sequence joins TRBV11-2 and TRBJ2-7; 7 bases fit TRBD1. Germline CDR1 and CDR2: SGHAT and FQNNGV. After removal of 5 bases from V and 4 bases from J, the junction contained 14 bases not matched to a gene. This CDR3 is built from 16 residues. The CDR3 here is CASSPIRYRGNYEQYF. The DNA for the CDR3 is TGTGCCAGCAGCCCAATCCGCTACAGGGGCAATTACGAGCAGTACTTC.

The chain recombines TRBV5-1 with TRBJ2-1; D unresolved. The CDR3 sequence is 16 residues long. CDR1 and CDR2 (germline): SGHRS, YFSETQ. V was trimmed by 8 bases and J by 0 bases, leaving 18 bases between them. For the CDR3, the DNA is TGCGCCAGTAAAGAGGCCGGTGCCAGCTCCTACAATGAGCAGTTCTTC. Protein sequence: CASKEAGASSYNEQFF.

V and J are TRBV18 and TRBJ2-3, with 9 nucleotides matching TRBD1. The J segment lost 0 bases and the V segment lost 4 bases, leaving 5 bases of the junction unmatched. The CDR3 has 16 amino acids. Looked up from germline, CDR1 is KGHSH and CDR2 is LQKENI. CDR3 sequence: CASSRIGTGSTDTQYF. In DNA, the CDR3 is TGTGCCAGCTCACGGATAGGGACAGGGAGCACAGATACGCAGTATTTT. The variable domain in full, completed from reference TRBV18 and TRBJ2-3, reads NAGVMQNPRHLVRRRGQEARLRCSPMKGHSHVYWYRQLPEEGLKFMVYLQKENIIDESGMPKERFSAEFPKEGPSILRIQQVVRGDSAAYFCASSRIGTGSTDTQYFGPGTRLTVL.

V and J are TRBV11-2 and TRBJ1-2; 11 bases line up with TRBD1. The V gene end was trimmed by 6 bases and the J gene end by 8 bases; junction bases not matched to a gene: 5. In germline, CDR1 is SGHAT, CDR2 FQNNGV. The CDR3 is 13 amino acids. The CDR3 is CASRRTGGPGYTF. In DNA form, the CDR3 reads TGTGCCAGCAGGCGGACAGGGGGCCCGGGCTACACCTTC.

The chain carries TRBV12-1 and TRBJ1-4. TRBV12-1 corresponds to a pseudogene. CDR3 length: 14 residues. CDR3 sequence: CASLRGRTGEKLFF. For the CDR3, the DNA is TGTGCCAGTCTGCGCGGGCGGACTGGTGAAAAACTGTTTTTT.

The chain recombines TRBV6-6 with TRBJ1-5; D gene ambiguous. Deletions cut 0 bases from V and 6 bases from J, with 6 bases between. This CDR3 spans 13 amino acids. Germline CDR1 MNHNY, CDR2 SVGAGI (reference sequence). As DNA, the CDR3 is TGTGCCAGCAGTTACTCGGACTCTCAGCCCCAGCATTTT. Its translation is CASSYSDSQPQHF.

V gene TRBV19 combines with J gene TRBJ1-4; perhaps TRBD1 as D (5 bases). V lost 3 bases to trimming and J lost 8 bases, with 13 bases between them. Per the germline V gene, CDR1 is LNHDA and CDR2 is SQIVND (reference sequence). CDR3 length: 14 residues. This CDR3 is CASSISGADEKLFF. As DNA, the CDR3 is TGTGCCAGTAGTATCTCTGGGGCCGACGAAAAACTGTTTTTT.

This clone was picked up one time. The J gene is TRBJ1-2, the V gene TRBV28; 9 positions agree with TRBD1. This CDR3 contains 15 residues. CDR1 MDHEN and CDR2 SYDVKM come from the germline V gene. V lost 4 bases to trimming and J lost 8 bases; unmatched junction nucleotides: 11. The DNA for the CDR3 is TGTGCCAGCAGTTCTCCCGGGACAGGGTCCGACGGCTACACCTTC. Translated: CASSSPGTGSDGYTF.